This TCR beta chain originates from a study of blood T cell repertoires in COVID-19. Germline trimming cut 3 bases from V and 2 bases from J; bases unmatched to any gene: 7. The CDR3 has 17 amino acids. CDR1 and CDR2 from the germline V gene are SQVTM and ANQGSEA. The method was immunoSEQ multiplex PCR; TCRdb's version includes in-frame clones alone and lacks a portion of them. The sample contains hundreds of thousands of clones, around 90% of which appear only once. The sample comprised PBMCs or T cells enriched from blood (not recorded which). The chain couples TRBV29-1 to TRBJ2-5; 15 bases match TRBD2. This receptor was obtained from a woman between 40 and 55 years old who had recovered from COVID-19. CDR3 sequence reads: CSVEGGLAGGFQETQYF. The CDR3 DNA follows: TGCAGCGTTGAGGGGGGACTAGCGGGAGGTTTTCAAGAGACCCAGTACTTC. The variable domain in full, completed from reference TRBV29-1 and TRBJ2-5, reads SAVISQKPSRDICQRGTSLTIQCQVDSQVTMMFWYRQQPGQSLTLIATANQGSEATYESGFVIDKFPISRPNLTFSTLTVSNMSPEDSSIYLCSVEGGLAGGFQETQYFGPGTRLLVL.